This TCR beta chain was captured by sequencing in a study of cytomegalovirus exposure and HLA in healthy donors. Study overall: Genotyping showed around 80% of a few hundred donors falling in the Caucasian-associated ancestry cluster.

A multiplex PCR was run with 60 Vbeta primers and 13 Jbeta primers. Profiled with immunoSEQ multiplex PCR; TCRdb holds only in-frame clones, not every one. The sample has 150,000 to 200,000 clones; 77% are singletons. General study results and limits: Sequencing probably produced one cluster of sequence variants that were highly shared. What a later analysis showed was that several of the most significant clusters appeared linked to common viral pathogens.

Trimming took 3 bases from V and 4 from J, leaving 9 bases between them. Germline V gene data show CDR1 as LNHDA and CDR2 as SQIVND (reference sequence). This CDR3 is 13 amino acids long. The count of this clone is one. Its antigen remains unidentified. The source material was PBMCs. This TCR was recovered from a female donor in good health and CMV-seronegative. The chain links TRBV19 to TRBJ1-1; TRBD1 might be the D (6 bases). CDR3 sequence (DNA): TGTGCCAGTAGTATGTACAGGGCCACTGAAGCTTTCTTT. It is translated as CASSMYRATEAFF.